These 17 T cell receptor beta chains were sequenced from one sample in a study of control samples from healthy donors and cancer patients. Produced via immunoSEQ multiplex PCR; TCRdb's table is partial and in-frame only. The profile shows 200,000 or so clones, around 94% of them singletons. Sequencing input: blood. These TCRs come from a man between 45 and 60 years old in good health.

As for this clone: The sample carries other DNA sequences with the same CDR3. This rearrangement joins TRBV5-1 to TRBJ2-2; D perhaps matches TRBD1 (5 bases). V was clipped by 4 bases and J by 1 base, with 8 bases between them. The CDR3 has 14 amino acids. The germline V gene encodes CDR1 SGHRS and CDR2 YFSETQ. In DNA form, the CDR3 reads TGCGCCAGCAGCCCCCAGGGGAACACCGGGGAGCTGTTTTTT. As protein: CASSPQGNTGELFF.

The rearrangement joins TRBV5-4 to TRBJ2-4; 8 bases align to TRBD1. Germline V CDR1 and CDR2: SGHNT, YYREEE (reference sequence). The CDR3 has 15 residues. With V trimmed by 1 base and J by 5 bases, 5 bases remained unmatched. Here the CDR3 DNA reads TGTGCCAGCAGCTTGCAGACAGGGGAGGAAAACATTCAGTACTTC. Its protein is CASSLQTGEENIQYF.

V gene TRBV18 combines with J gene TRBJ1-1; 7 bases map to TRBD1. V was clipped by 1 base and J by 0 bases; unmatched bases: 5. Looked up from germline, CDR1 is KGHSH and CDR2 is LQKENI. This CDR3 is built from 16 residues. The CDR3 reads CASSPRGQLLNTEAFF. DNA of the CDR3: TGTGCCAGCTCACCACGGGGACAGCTCTTGAACACTGAAGCTTTCTTT. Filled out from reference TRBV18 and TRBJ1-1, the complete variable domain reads NAGVMQNPRHLVRRRGQEARLRCSPMKGHSHVYWYRQLPEEGLKFMVYLQKENIIDESGMPKERFSAEFPKEGPSILRIQQVVRGDSAAYFCASSPRGQLLNTEAFFGQGTRLTVV.

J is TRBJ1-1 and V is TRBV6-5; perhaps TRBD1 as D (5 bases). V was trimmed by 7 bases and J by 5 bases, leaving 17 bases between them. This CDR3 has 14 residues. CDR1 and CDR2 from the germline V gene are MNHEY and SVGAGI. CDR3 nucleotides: TGTGCCAGCATTCAGGGTTCGGGGATTACTGAAGCTTTCTTT. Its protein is CASIQGSGITEAFF.

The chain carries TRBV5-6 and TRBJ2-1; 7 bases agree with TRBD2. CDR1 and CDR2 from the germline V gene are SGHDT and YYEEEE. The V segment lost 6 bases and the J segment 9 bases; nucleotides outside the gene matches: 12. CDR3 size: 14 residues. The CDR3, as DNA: TGTGCCAGCATCCTCGGACTAGGTGGTGGTGAGCAGTTCTTC. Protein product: CASILGLGGGEQFF.

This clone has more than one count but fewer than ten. CDR3 in DNA: TGTGCCAGCAGTTCCGAAGCCGGGACAGGGGGTTCACCCCTCCACTTT. This sequence encodes CASSSEAGTGGSPLHF. The chain combines TRBV27 with TRBJ1-6; 11 bases map to TRBD1. The CDR3 totals 16 residues. Germline-derived CDR1 and CDR2 are MNHEY and SMNVEV (reference sequence). The V and J ends lost 4 bases and 9 bases, in that order; junction bases with no gene match: 8.

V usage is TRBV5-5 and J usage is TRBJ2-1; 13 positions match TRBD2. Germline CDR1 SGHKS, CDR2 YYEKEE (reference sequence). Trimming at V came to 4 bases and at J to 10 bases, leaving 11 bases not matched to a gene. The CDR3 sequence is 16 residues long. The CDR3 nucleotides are TGTGCCAGCAGCCCTTTTACTAGCGGGGGGGTTTCCGAGCAGTTCTTC. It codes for CASSPFTSGGVSEQFF.

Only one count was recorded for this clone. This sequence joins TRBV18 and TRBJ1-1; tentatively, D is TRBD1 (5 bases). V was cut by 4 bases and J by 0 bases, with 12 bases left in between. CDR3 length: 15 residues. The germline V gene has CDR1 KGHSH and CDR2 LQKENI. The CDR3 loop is CASSLLGGVNTEAFF. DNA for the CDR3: TGTGCCAGCTCACTCTTGGGAGGGGTGAACACTGAAGCTTTCTTT. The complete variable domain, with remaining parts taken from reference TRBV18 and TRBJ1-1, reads NAGVMQNPRHLVRRRGQEARLRCSPMKGHSHVYWYRQLPEEGLKFMVYLQKENIIDESGMPKERFSAEFPKEGPSILRIQQVVRGDSAAYFCASSLLGGVNTEAFFGQGTRLTVV.

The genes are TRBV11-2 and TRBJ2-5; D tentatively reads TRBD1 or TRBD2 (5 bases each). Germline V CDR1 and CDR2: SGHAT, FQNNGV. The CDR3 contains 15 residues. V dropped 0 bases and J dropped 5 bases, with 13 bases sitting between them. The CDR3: CASSLDLGTRETQYF. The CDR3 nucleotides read TGTGCCAGCAGCTTAGATTTGGGGACGAGGGAGACCCAGTACTTC.

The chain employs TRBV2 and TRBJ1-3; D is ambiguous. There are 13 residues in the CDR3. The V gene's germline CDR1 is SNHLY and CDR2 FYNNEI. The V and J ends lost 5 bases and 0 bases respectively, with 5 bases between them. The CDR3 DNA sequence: TGTGCCAGCAGTCGGGACTCTGGAAACACCATATATTTT. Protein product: CASSRDSGNTIYF.

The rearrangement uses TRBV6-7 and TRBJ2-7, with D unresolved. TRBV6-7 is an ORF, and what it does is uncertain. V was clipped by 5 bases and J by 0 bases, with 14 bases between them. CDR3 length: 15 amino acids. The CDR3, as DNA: TGTGCCAGCAGTGAACAGTTCCCAGCCTCCTACGAGCAGTACGTC. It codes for CASSEQFPASYEQYV.

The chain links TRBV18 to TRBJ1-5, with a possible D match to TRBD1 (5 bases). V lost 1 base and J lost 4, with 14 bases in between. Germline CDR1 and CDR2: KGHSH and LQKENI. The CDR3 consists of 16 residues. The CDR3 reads CASSPLSAGLNQPQHF. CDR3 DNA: TGTGCCAGCTCACCACTTTCCGCAGGGTTAAATCAGCCCCAGCATTTT. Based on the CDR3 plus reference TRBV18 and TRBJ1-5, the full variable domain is NAGVMQNPRHLVRRRGQEARLRCSPMKGHSHVYWYRQLPEEGLKFMVYLQKENIIDESGMPKERFSAEFPKEGPSILRIQQVVRGDSAAYFCASSPLSAGLNQPQHFGDGTRLSIL.

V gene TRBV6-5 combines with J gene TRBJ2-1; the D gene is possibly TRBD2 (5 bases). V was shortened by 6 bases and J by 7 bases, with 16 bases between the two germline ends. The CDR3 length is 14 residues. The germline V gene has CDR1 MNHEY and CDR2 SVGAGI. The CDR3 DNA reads TGTGCCAGCAGCCTAGCAGGTCTCCTTAATGAGCAGTTCTTC. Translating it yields CASSLAGLLNEQFF.

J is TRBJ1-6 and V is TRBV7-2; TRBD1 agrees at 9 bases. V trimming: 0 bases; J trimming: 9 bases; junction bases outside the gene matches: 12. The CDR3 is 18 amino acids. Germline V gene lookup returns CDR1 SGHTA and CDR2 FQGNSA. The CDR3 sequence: CASSLAPGQGSAFSPLHF. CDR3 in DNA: TGTGCCAGCAGCTTAGCTCCGGGACAGGGTTCTGCCTTTTCACCCCTCCACTTT.

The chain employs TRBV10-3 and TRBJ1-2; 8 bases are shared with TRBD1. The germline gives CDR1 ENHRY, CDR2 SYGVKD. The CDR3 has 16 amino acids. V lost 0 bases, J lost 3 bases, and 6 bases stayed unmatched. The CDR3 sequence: CAISESPGGDYYGYTF. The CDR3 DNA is TGTGCCATCAGTGAGTCCCCAGGGGGCGATTACTATGGCTACACCTTC.

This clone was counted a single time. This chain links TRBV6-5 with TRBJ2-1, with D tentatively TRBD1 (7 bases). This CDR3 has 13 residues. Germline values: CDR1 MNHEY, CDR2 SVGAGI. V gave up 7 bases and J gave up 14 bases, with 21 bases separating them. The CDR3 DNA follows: TGTGCCAGCATCGACAGGGCGGAGGGTAGGGAGTTCTTC. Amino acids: CASIDRAEGREFF.

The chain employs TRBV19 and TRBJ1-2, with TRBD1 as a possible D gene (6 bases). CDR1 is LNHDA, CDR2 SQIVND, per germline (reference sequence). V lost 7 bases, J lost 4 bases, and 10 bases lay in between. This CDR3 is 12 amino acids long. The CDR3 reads CASTGQFYGYTF. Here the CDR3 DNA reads TGTGCCAGTACAGGACAGTTCTATGGCTACACCTTC.